This TCR beta chain was obtained from a study of molecular identifiers for immune sequencing clone quantification. Trimming stripped 5 bases from V and 7 bases from J, with 15 bases between. In germline, CDR1 is WSHSY, CDR2 SAAADI. This CDR3 has 13 amino acids. On this clonotype itself: The CDR3 carries no conserved terminal phenylalanine or tryptophan, so it likely arises from a read error.

TCRdb independently ran MiXCR on the PCR reads; one entry per CDR3 protein. The sample has tens of thousands of distinct CDR3 sequences, 15% to 20% seen once; the top ten hold over 1.1%. The sequenced sample consisted of naive CD8+ T cells from blood, with Jurkat cell RNA spiked in. The subset is: FACS-sorted CD8+CD4-CCR7+CD45RA+ naive T cells. The chain has TRBV10-2 and TRBJ2-7; D might be TRBD2 (6 bases). The clonotype was recovered from a human donor in good health. Some libraries in this study had Jurkat cell RNA spiked in. The CDR3 reads CASSRDSPKEQYL. The CDR3 DNA is TGCGCCAGCAGTCGGGACTCCCCAAAGGAGCAGTACCTC.